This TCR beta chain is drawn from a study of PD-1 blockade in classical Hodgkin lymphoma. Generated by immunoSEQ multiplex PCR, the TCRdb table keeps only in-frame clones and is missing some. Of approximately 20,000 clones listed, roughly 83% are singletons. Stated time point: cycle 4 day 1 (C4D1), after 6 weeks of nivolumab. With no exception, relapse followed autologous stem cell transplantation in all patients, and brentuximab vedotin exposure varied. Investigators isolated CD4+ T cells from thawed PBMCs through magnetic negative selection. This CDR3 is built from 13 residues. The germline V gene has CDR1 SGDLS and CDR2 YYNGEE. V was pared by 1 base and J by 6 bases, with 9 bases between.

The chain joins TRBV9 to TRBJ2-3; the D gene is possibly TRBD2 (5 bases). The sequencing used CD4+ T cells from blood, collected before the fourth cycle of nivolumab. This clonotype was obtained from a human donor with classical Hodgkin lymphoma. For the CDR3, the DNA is TGTGCCAGCAGCGTATTTTGGGAGGATACGCAGTATTTT. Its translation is CASSVFWEDTQYF.